This is a list of T cell receptor beta chains from one sample in a study of vaccination effects on CD4 cells after COVID-19. Data came from immunoSEQ multiplex PCR; TCRdb stores just in-frame clones and leaves some out. The table has 12,000 to 15,000 clones, 80% seen once. For these receptors, no antigen is known. The sample was CD4+ T cells from PBMCs cultured with SARS-CoV-2 spike peptides, taken after COVID-19 vaccination. The receptors shown here come from a human donor who had a prior SARS-CoV-2 infection. Both conserved end residues are part of each CDR3. The order of the fields is clone size, J gene, V gene, D gene, CDR3 DNA, CDR3 protein. A D gene is named only where the DNA matches it firmly. The size field is filled for only some rows; it gives once, few, many or a size class.

-	TRBJ1-1	TRBV18	TRBD1	TGTGCCAGCTCACAGGGGGCGAGCACTGAAGCTTTCTTT	CASSQGASTEAFF
-	TRBJ1-1	TRBV7-9	-	TGTGCCAGCAGAGCAGGACAAGCGAACACTGAAGCTTTCTTT	CASRAGQANTEAFF
-	TRBJ2-7	TRBV11-2	-	TGTGCCAGCAGCGAACAGGGCTACGAGCAGTACTTC	CASSEQGYEQYF
-	TRBJ1-4	TRBV11-2	-	TGTGCCAGCAGCTTAGCTCGGGGAATCAATGAAAAACTGTTTTTT	CASSLARGINEKLFF
few	TRBJ1-1	TRBV7-9	TRBD1	TGTGCCAGCAGCTTACAGGGGGGAACTGAAGCTTTCTTT	CASSLQGGTEAFF
-	TRBJ2-2	TRBV27	-	TGTGCCAGCAGATTTTCTAGGAACACCGGGGAGCTGTTTTTT	CASRFSRNTGELFF
-	TRBJ2-1	TRBV5-4	TRBD1	TGTGCCAGCAGCGCCTCACCGGACAGGGCGAATGAGCAGTTCTTC	CASSASPDRANEQFF
-	TRBJ1-4	TRBV2	-	TGTGCCAGCAGTGCATCCACACGGGTAACTAATGAAAAACTGTTTTTT	CASSASTRVTNEKLFF
-	TRBJ2-3	TRBV7-2	-	TGTGCCAGCAGCGCCGGTGGGAGCACAGATACGCAGTATTTT	CASSAGGSTDTQYF
-	TRBJ1-6	TRBV6-6	TRBD1	TGTGCCAGCAGTTACCCTGGGACAGAATATAATTCACCCCTCCACTTT	CASSYPGTEYNSPLHF
-	TRBJ1-2	TRBV10-3	TRBD1	TGTGCCATCAAAGGGGAACAGGGGAGGTATGGCTACACCTTC	CAIKGEQGRYGYTF
-	TRBJ2-7	TRBV2	TRBD2	TGTGCCAGCAGTACTAGCGGGGGGCTCTACGAGCAGTACTTC	CASSTSGGLYEQYF
-	TRBJ2-3	TRBV18	TRBD1	TGTGCCAGCTCACCCTCAGGGGGTGTCACAGATACGCAGTATTTT	CASSPSGGVTDTQYF
-	TRBJ2-7	TRBV5-5	TRBD2	TGTGCCAGCAGCTTGAGGCCCTGGGACTACAGCTACGAGCAGTACTTC	CASSLRPWDYSYEQYF
-	TRBJ2-2	TRBV24-1	TRBD2	TGTGCCACCAGTGATGCGGGACTAGCGCACTTCGCCGGGGAGCTGTTTTTT	CATSDAGLAHFAGELFF
-	TRBJ2-5	TRBV4-2	-	TGTGCCAGCAGCCAAGAAGGTTTTGTACAGGACCAGACCCAGTACTTC	CASSQEGFVQDQTQYF
once	TRBJ2-1	TRBV5-1	TRBD2	TGCGCCAGCCGCTGGAGCGGGGGATTCAATGAGCAGTTCTTC	CASRWSGGFNEQFF
large	TRBJ1-6	TRBV10-3	-	TGTGCCGGGTCGGACGGTCTATTATCGCCCCTCCACTTT	CAGSDGLLSPLHF
-	TRBJ1-2	TRBV6-5	-	TGTGCCAGCAGCGCCGATACGAGCCTCCCATATGGCTACACCTTC	CASSADTSLPYGYTF
-	TRBJ1-6	TRBV29-1	-	TGCAGCGTTGAAGATCAAGGGACGGAAGATAATTCACCCCTCCACTTT	CSVEDQGTEDNSPLHF
-	TRBJ2-7	TRBV18	-	TGTGCCAGCTCACTGGGAGGTGTAGCCTACGAGCAGTACTTC	CASSLGGVAYEQYF
-	TRBJ1-5	TRBV6-5	TRBD1	TGTGCCAGTAAAGGGACAGGGGTACATCAGCCCCAGCATTTT	CASKGTGVHQPQHF
-	TRBJ2-2	TRBV5-1	TRBD1	TGCGCCAGCAGCTTGGTAGGGACAGGGCTTAACACCGGGGAGCTGTTTTTT	CASSLVGTGLNTGELFF
-	TRBJ2-2	TRBV12-2	-	TGTGCAAGTCGCCCGGTTAGTTATAGCACCGGGGAGCTGTTTTTT	CASRPVSYSTGELFF
-	TRBJ1-6	TRBV7-9	-	TGTGCCAGCAGCTTTGAGACGGGGTATAATTCACCCCTCCACTTT	CASSFETGYNSPLHF
-	TRBJ2-1	TRBV7-9	-	TGTGCCAGCAGCTCACCCAGCCCGACGGCACTTAACAATGAGCAGTTCTTC	CASSSPSPTALNNEQFF
-	TRBJ2-2	TRBV30	-	TGTGCCTGGAGTGTAGCCGAAACCGGGGAGCTGTTTTTT	CAWSVAETGELFF
-	TRBJ2-5	TRBV5-4	-	TGTGCCAGCAGCTTGGGGTTCCGGGAGACCCAGTACTTC	CASSLGFRETQYF
-	TRBJ2-7	TRBV27	-	TGTGCCAGCAGTTTGCGGGGTCCGGGCGAGCAGTACTTC	CASSLRGPGEQYF
-	TRBJ2-3	TRBV30	-	TGTGCCTGGAGTAGAGGGGGGGCGGCAGATACGCAGTATTTT	CAWSRGGAADTQYF
-	TRBJ2-1	TRBV7-3	TRBD2	TGTGCCAGCCGTAGCGGGGGGGCGTCCAATGAGCAGTTCTTC	CASRSGGASNEQFF
-	TRBJ2-5	TRBV12-3/TRBV12-4	-	TGTGCCAGCAGTTTTGGAGGGGTAGAGACCCAGTACTTC	CASSFGGVETQYF
-	TRBJ1-6	TRBV10-3	TRBD1	TGTGCCATCACCCTGGACAGGGATAATTCACCCCTCCACTTT	CAITLDRDNSPLHF
few	TRBJ1-3	TRBV19	-	TGTGCCAGCGCCACTGAACAGGGCTCTGGAAACACCATATATTTT	CASATEQGSGNTIYF
-	TRBJ2-3	TRBV4-2	-	TGTGCCAGCAGCCAAAATACCGGGGCGGCCGCAGATACGCAGTATTTT	CASSQNTGAAADTQYF
-	TRBJ1-2	TRBV5-1	-	TGCGCCAGCAGCCTGGGGACGGTGACTATATATGGCTACACCTTC	CASSLGTVTIYGYTF
-	TRBJ2-1	TRBV20-1	-	TGCAGTGCTAGTCATAGCAATGAGCAGTTCTTC	CSASHSNEQFF
-	TRBJ2-7	TRBV11-2	TRBD2	TGTGCCAGCAGCTTAGTTGCTAGCGGGGGGTTAACTTCCTACGAGCAGTACTTC	CASSLVASGGLTSYEQYF
once	TRBJ2-1	TRBV18	TRBD2	TGTGCCAGCTCCCGAAACCTAGCGGGAGCATCTAATGAGCAGTTCTTC	CASSRNLAGASNEQFF
-	TRBJ2-1	TRBV2	-	TGTGCCAGCAGTGCCCCGGGACGGTCGAGCTCCTACAATGAGCAGTTCTTC	CASSAPGRSSSYNEQFF
once	TRBJ2-7	TRBV5-1	TRBD1	TGCGCCAGCAGCGGGACAGGGGGTTACGAGCAGTACTTC	CASSGTGGYEQYF
-	TRBJ2-5	TRBV30	TRBD1	TGTGCCTGGAGTCTGGGGACAGGAGGAGAGACCCAGTACTTC	CAWSLGTGGETQYF
-	TRBJ1-2	TRBV19	TRBD1	TGTGCCAGTAGTATAACAGGGGGCGCAGGTGGCTACACCTTC	CASSITGGAGGYTF
medium-sized	TRBJ1-6	TRBV5-4	-	TGTGCCAGCAGCTTGTGGCAGGGGACAAATTCACCCCTCCACTTT	CASSLWQGTNSPLHF
-	TRBJ1-2	TRBV29-1	-	TGCAGCGTGGCCATGGGGTGGGCTAACTATGGCTACACCTTC	CSVAMGWANYGYTF
-	TRBJ1-4	TRBV6-6	-	TGTGCCAGCAGTTTTGGTAGTTATGAAAAACTGTTTTTT	CASSFGSYEKLFF
-	TRBJ2-5	TRBV18	-	TGTGCCAGCTCTCCACTTTACCAAGAGACCCAGTACTTC	CASSPLYQETQYF
-	TRBJ1-1	TRBV9	TRBD1	TGTGCCAGCAGCCAATTATATTCAGGGGGCTCCGTCGCTGAAGCTTTCTTT	CASSQLYSGGSVAEAFF
-	TRBJ1-2	TRBV9	-	TGTGCCAGCAGCCCTTCTTCTGGCATCTATGGCTACACCTTC	CASSPSSGIYGYTF
-	TRBJ2-2	TRBV5-1	-	TGCGCCAGCAGCTTGGCAGAGAACACCGGGGAGCTGTTTTTT	CASSLAENTGELFF
-	TRBJ2-7	TRBV30	TRBD2	TGTGCCTGGAGTGTCGTGGCGGGGGGGGACGAGCAGTACTTC	CAWSVVAGGDEQYF
-	TRBJ2-3	TRBV29-1	TRBD2	TGCAGCGTTGGGACTAGCGGACGCACAGATACGCAGTATTTT	CSVGTSGRTDTQYF